This TCR beta chain was captured in a study of T-cell memory formation after mild COVID-19. Study summary: Largely donor-specific sequence clusters came from a couple of donors.

TCRalpha and TCRbeta libraries used 5'RACE with constant-segment primers and UMIs. MiXCR was run by TCRdb on the 5' RACE reads, yielding one entry per CDR3 protein. The sample consists of roughly 580,000 distinct CDR3 sequences, roughly 18% of them appearing once. The germline V and J ends were trimmed by 1 base and 9 bases, with 7 bases remaining between them. CDR1 LGHDT and CDR2 YNNKEL come from the germline V gene (reference sequence). The CDR3 extends over 12 amino acids. Study conclusions and caveats: Pre-infection memory contained some responding clones, which suggested that cross-reactive memory had joined.

This clonotype showed up many times. As yet, its antigen is unknown. The clonotype was recovered from an adult woman who had mild COVID-19 (a few samples of this study predate the infection). Cell type and time point are not known. Sample: PBMCs or a T cell subset sorted from them (not recorded which). V and J are TRBV3-1 and TRBJ2-1, with D tentatively TRBD2 (6 bases). CDR3: CASSQGGGEQFF. CDR3 nucleotides: TGTGCCAGCAGCCAAGGGGGAGGTGAGCAGTTCTTC.